This T cell receptor (beta chain) was documented in a study of identical twins. Study-level results: Twin-shared out-of-frame alpha sequences showed excess low generation probability. Invariant T cells like MAIT and iNKT could partly confound the zero-insertion analyses.

The length of the CDR3 is 15 residues. Germline lookup yields CDR1 LGHDT and CDR2 YNNKEL (reference sequence). The V segment lost 1 base and the J segment 7 bases; nucleotides outside the gene matches: 5. With respect to this clonotype: Its antigen is as yet unknown.

In TCRdb, the 5' RACE reads were re-called with MiXCR into one record per CDR3 protein. The sample records about 570,000 distinct CDR3 sequences, 9.6% being singletons. The same data also contributed to another study, on yellow fever vaccine responses in identical twins.

Sample: PBMCs. The chain carries TRBV3-1 and TRBJ2-7, with 12 bases that match TRBD2. The sequence derives from a woman between 18 and 30 years old in good health. CDR3: CASSQGTSGKWEQYF. CDR3 nucleotide sequence: TGTGCCAGCAGCCAAGGGACTAGCGGGAAGTGGGAGCAGTACTTC.